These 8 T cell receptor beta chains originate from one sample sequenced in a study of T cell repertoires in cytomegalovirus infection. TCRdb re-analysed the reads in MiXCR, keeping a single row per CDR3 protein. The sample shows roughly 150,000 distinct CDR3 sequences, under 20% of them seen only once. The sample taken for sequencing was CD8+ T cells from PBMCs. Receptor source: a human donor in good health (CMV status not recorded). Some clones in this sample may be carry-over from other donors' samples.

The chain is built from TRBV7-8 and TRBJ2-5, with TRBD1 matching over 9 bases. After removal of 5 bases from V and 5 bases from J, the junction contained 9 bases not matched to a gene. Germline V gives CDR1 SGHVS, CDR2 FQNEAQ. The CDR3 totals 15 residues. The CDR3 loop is CASSPRQGGWETQYF. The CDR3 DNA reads TGTGCCAGCAGCCCCCGACAGGGGGGGTGGGAGACCCAGTACTTC.

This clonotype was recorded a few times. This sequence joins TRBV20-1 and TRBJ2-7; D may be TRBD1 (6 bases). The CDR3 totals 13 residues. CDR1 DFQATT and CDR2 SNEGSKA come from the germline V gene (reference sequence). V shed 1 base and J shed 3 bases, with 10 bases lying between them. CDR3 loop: CSARATDSYEQYF. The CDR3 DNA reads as TGCAGTGCTAGAGCAACGGACAGCTACGAGCAGTACTTC.

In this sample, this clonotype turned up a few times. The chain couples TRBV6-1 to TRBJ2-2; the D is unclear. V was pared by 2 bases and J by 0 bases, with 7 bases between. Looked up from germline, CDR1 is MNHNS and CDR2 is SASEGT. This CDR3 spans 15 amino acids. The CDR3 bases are TGTGCCAGCAGTGAAACAGTAGCGAACACCGGGGAGCTGTTTTTT. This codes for CASSETVANTGELFF.

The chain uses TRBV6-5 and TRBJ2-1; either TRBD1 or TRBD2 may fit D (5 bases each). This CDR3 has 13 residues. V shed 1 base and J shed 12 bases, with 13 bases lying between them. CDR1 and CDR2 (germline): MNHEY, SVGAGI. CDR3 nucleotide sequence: TGTGCCAGCAGTTACTGGGCCGGGGACGGGCAGTTCTTC. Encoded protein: CASSYWAGDGQFF.

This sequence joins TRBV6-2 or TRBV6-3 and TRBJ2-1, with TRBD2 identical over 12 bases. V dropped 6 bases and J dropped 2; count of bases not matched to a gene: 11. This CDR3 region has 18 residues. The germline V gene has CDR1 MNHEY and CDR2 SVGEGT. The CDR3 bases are TGTGCCAGCAGCTCCCGGACTAGCGGGATCCCTCCCTACAATGAGCAGTTCTTC. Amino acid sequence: CASSSRTSGIPPYNEQFF.

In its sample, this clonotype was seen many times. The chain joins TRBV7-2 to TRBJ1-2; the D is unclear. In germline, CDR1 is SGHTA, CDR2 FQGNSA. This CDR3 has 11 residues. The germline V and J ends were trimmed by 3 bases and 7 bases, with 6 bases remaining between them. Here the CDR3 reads CASSFSSGYTF. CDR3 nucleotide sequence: TGTGCCAGCAGCTTTTCAAGTGGCTACACCTTC.

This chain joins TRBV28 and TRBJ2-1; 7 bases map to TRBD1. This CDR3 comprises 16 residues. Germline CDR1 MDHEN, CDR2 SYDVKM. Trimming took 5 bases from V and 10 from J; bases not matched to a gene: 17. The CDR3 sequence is CASSPDLQGWDREQFF. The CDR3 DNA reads TGTGCCAGCAGTCCCGACCTACAGGGGTGGGATCGAGAGCAGTTCTTC.

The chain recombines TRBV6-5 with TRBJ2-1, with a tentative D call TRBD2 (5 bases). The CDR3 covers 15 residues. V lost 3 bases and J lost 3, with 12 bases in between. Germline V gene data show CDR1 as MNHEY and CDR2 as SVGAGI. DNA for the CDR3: TGTGCCAGCAGTTATGGTAGGACTCTCTACAATGAGCAGTTCTTC. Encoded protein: CASSYGRTLYNEQFF.